A single sample gave rise to the 26 T cell receptor beta chains below, sequenced in a study of CD8+ T cells in alopecia areata. cDNA serving as the sequencing template came from extracted, reverse transcribed RNA. Sequencing was performed with immunoSEQ multiplex PCR; in TCRdb, only in-frame clones are kept and a portion is missing. Observed in the sample are approximately 300,000 clones, none of them singletons. Cells pooled from cutaneous lymph nodes were sorted on CD4, CD8alpha, NKG2D, NKG2ACE and other markers. The source material was CD4+ T cells sorted from a lymph node. The receptors derive from a C3H/HeJ mouse with alopecia areata. The MHC haplotype of this mouse line is H2-k.

This clone has just a few counts. Mouse names are used for the genes. The sequence runs out 4 residues before the end of the CDR3; the remainder is reconstructed from the germline J gene. The chain carries TRBV12-1 and TRBJ2-3; TRBD2 aligns across 9 bases. J lost 0 bases, V lost 0 bases, and 3 bases had no gene match. Germline V gives CDR1 SGHSN, CDR2 HYEKVE. The CDR3 is made up of 16 amino acids. The CDR3 DNA, read in part, is TGTGCCAGCTCTCTCGCTGGGGGGGTTAGTGCAGAA. Protein product: CASSLAGGVSAE. The CDR3 in its entirety is CASSLAGGVSAETLYF.

Note on this clone: Germline and genes: mouse. The read terminates 4 residues ahead of where the CDR3 ends, so the germline J gene completes it. The genes are TRBV5 and TRBJ2-2, with 11 bases matching TRBD1. The CDR3 is 17 residues long. Looked up from germline, CDR1 is LGHNA and CDR2 is YNLKQL (reference sequence). The V gene end was trimmed by 3 bases and the J gene end by 4 bases; junction bases not matched to a gene: 7. Partial CDR3 DNA: TGTGCCAGCAGCCACCCCGGGACAGGGGGATCCACCGGG. The encoded protein is CASSHPGTGGSTG. In full, the CDR3 reads CASSHPGTGGSTGQLYF.

Worth noting for this clone: Mouse gene names and germline throughout. The CDR3 end is not reached by the read, which stops 4 residues before it; the germline J gene fills it in. The rearrangement uses TRBV5 and TRBJ2-7; no firm D call. The germline V gene has CDR1 LGHNA and CDR2 YNLKQL (reference sequence). The CDR3 loop spans 13 amino acids. V lost 0 bases and J lost 3, with 6 bases in between. CDR3 DNA, as far as it was read: TGTGCCAGCAGCCAAGACAGAATCTAT. Translated, it gives CASSQDRIY. The entire CDR3 is CASSQDRIYEQYF.

This clone has only a few counts. Genes and germline are mouse. The read stops 4 residues short of the end of the CDR3; the missing end is completed from the germline J gene. The gene calls are TRBV13-1 and TRBJ1-2; 9 bases line up with TRBD1. The CDR3 length is 15 residues. The germline gives CDR1 NSHNY, CDR2 SYGAGN. Losses at the gene ends were 3 bases for V and 3 bases for J; bases not matched to a gene: 6. CDR3 DNA (partial): TGTGCCAGCAGTGCACAGGGGGCAGGGGACTCC. This encodes CASSAQGAGDS. The CDR3 as a whole reads CASSAQGAGDSDYTF.

This clone was observed a handful of times. Mouse gene names and germline throughout. Read data end 4 residues before the CDR3 end; the end is taken from the germline J gene. This chain uses TRBV13-3 with TRBJ2-2; D remains ambiguous. The CDR3 has 12 residues. V was trimmed by 2 bases and J by 5 bases, leaving 4 bases between them. CDR1 and CDR2 from the germline V gene are NNHDY and SYVADS. The CDR3 protein is CASSERTGQLYF. The sequenced part of the CDR3 DNA is TGTGCCAGCAGTGAGAGGACCGGG.

On this clone: Germline and genes: mouse. Read coverage stops 4 residues before the CDR3 terminus; the germline J gene supplies the remainder. The identical CDR3 is also encoded by other nucleotide sequences in the sample. The chain employs TRBV13-2 and TRBJ2-5; 7 bases are a match to TRBD2. The junction had 3 bases not matched to a gene; V was cut back by 0 bases and J by 2 bases. The CDR3 sequence is 15 residues long. Germline V gene sequence: CDR1 NNHNN, CDR2 SYGAGS (reference sequence). The CDR3 sequence is CASGDALGVQDTQYF. The sequenced CDR3 bases are TGTGCCAGCGGTGATGCCCTGGGGGTCCAAGAC.

This clone has only a few counts. Mouse gene names apply. The read ends 4 residues early relative to the CDR3; the germline J gene fills the gap. V is TRBV13-3 and J is TRBJ2-7; 11 nucleotides agree with TRBD1. The CDR3 has 13 amino acids. With 6 bases clipped from V and 3 bases from J, the junction kept 2 bases outside the gene matches. Germline-derived CDR1 and CDR2 are NNHDY and SYVADS. The CDR3 spells CASKGQGGYEQYF. Incomplete CDR3 DNA: TGTGCCAGCAAGGGACAGGGGGGCTAT.

A note on this clone: Genes and germline are mouse. The CDR3 is cut off 4 residues early in the read; its end comes from the germline J gene. This chain uses TRBV29 with TRBJ2-1, with a tentative D call TRBD1 (6 bases). Trimming pared 6 bases from V and 0 bases from J, leaving 9 bases between. The CDR3 totals 14 residues. Germline V lookup: CDR1 MSHET, CDR2 SYDVDS. CDR3 sequence reads: CASSRRGNYAEQFF. The CDR3 bases that were read are TGTGCTAGCAGCCGCAGGGGTAACTATGCT.

Concerning this clone: Germline and genes here are mouse. The sequence runs out 4 residues before the end of the CDR3; the remainder is reconstructed from the germline J gene. The identical CDR3 is also encoded by other nucleotide sequences in the sample. V and J are TRBV5 and TRBJ1-1, with a possible D match to TRBD1 (5 bases). The CDR3 sequence is 12 residues long. CDR1 and CDR2 (germline): LGHNA, YNLKQL (reference sequence). The covered CDR3 bases are TGTGCCAGCAGCCCTGGACAAACA. Translated, it gives CASSPGQT. The complete CDR3 sequence is CASSPGQTEVFF.

For this clone: The genes and germline here are from mouse. CDR3 DNA, as far as it was read: TGTGCCAGCAGCCGAGGTTGGGTGAGCTAT. The encoded protein is CASSRGWVSY. The CDR3 in its entirety is CASSRGWVSYEQYF. This sequence joins TRBV19 and TRBJ2-7; unclear D gene. The read stops 4 residues short of the end of the CDR3; the missing end is completed from the germline J gene. This CDR3 has 14 amino acids. V dropped 5 bases and J dropped 3 bases, with 15 bases sitting between them. CDR1 is FNHDT and CDR2 is SITEND in the germline V gene (reference sequence). Drawing the rest from reference TRBV19 and TRBJ2-7, the complete variable domain is GGIITQTPKFLIGQEGQKLTLKCQQNFNHDTMYWYRQDSGKGLRLIYYSITENDLQKGDLSEGYDASREKKSSFSLTVTSAQKNEMAVFLCASSRGWVSYEQYFGPGTRLTVL.

This clone showed up just a few times. Any gene name here is a mouse gene name. The read ends 4 residues early relative to the CDR3; the germline J gene fills the gap. The chain recombines TRBV19 with TRBJ2-1; D is undetermined. This CDR3 spans 14 amino acids. CDR1 FNHDT and CDR2 SITEND come from the germline V gene (reference sequence). V lost 0 bases, J lost 3 bases, and 7 bases lay in between. The CDR3 sequence is CASSIDRIYAEQFF. CDR3 DNA (partial): TGTGCCAGCAGTATAGACAGAATCTATGCT.

In this sample, this clone turned up a few times. Genes and germline come from the mouse. With the read ending 4 residues before the CDR3 end, the germline J gene is used to fill in that end. Other DNA sequences from this sample encode an identical CDR3 as well. The V gene is TRBV19, the J gene TRBJ2-2; a weak D match, TRBD2 (7 bases). This CDR3 is 15 amino acids long. Germline-derived CDR1 and CDR2 are FNHDT and SITEND (reference sequence). V was pared by 1 base and J by 3 bases, with 10 bases between. The CDR3 region is CASSIRGADTGQLYF. Partial CDR3 DNA: TGTGCCAGCAGTATACGGGGGGCCGACACCGGG.

This clone occurred a few times. The gene names given are mouse names. The CDR3 end lies 4 residues beyond the end of the read and is filled in from the germline J gene. The J gene is TRBJ2-1, the V gene TRBV19, with 8 bases matching TRBD1. J lost 4 bases, V lost 5 bases, and 5 bases had no gene match. This CDR3 has 14 amino acids. The V gene's germline CDR1 is FNHDT and CDR2 SITEND (reference sequence). CDR3 residues: CASRIQGEYAEQFF. The sequenced CDR3 bases are TGTGCCAGCAGGATACAGGGGGAGTATGCT.

This clone was picked up many times. Genes and germline come from the mouse. The read finishes 4 residues shy of the CDR3 end, and the germline J gene is used to complete it. The identical CDR3 is also encoded by other nucleotide sequences in the sample. The genes are TRBV13-3 and TRBJ2-2, with 10 bases aligning to TRBD1. V shed 3 bases, J shed 5 bases, and the junction held 1 base outside the gene matches. Looked up from germline, CDR1 is NNHDY and CDR2 is SYVADS. CDR3 length: 14 residues. CDR3 DNA (partial): TGTGCCAGCAGTGGGGACAGGGGAACCGGG. Its protein product is CASSGDRGTG. The whole CDR3 region reads CASSGDRGTGQLYF.

This clone was counted a few times. Gene names refer to mouse genes. The read finishes 4 residues shy of the CDR3 end, and the germline J gene is used to complete it. The V call is TRBV13-2, the J call TRBJ1-2; 7 bases are a match to TRBD1. Looked up from germline, CDR1 is NNHNN and CDR2 is SYGAGS (reference sequence). The CDR3 spans 14 residues. The CDR3: CASGDPQGRPDYTF. Incomplete CDR3 DNA: TGTGCCAGCGGTGATCCACAGGGGAGGCCC.

In this sample, this clone turned up a few times. Gene names and germline match the mouse. The read falls 4 residues short of the CDR3 end, and the missing part is taken from the germline J gene. The rearrangement joins TRBV1 to TRBJ2-4, with a weak D call TRBD1 (6 bases). Germline CDR1 is NSQYPW and CDR2 is LRSPGD (reference sequence). CDR3 length: 13 amino acids. Here the CDR3 reads CTCSARDKNTLYF. Partial CDR3 DNA: TGCACCTGCAGTGCACGGGACAAAAAC. The full variable domain, completed using reference TRBV1 and TRBJ2-4, is VTLLEQNPRWRLVPRGQAVNLRCILKNSQYPWMSWYQQDLQKQLQWLFTLRSPGDKEVKSLPGADYLATRVTDTELRLQVANMSQGRTLYCTCSARDKNTLYFGAGTRLSVL.

This clone turned up a few times. Gene names are mouse gene names. From the germline J gene comes the end of the CDR3, since the read stops 4 residues before it. The V and J genes are TRBV13-1 and TRBJ1-1; 7 positions agree with TRBD1. Germline V lookup: CDR1 NSHNY, CDR2 SYGAGN. The CDR3 has 14 residues. The CDR3 loop is CASSDAPRGKEVFF. CDR3 DNA (partial): TGTGCCAGCAGTGATGCACCCAGGGGGAAA.

This clone was picked up a small number of times. Gene names are the mouse ones. CDR3 in amino acids: CASSLENRSNTGQLYF. CDR3 DNA, as far as it was read: TGTGCCAGCAGCTTAGAAAACAGATCAAACACCGGG. This chain uses TRBV3 with TRBJ2-2, with D hard to call. The observed sequence ends 4 residues before the CDR3 terminus, with the missing tail filled in from the germline J gene. This CDR3 has 16 residues. The ends were cut back, 1 base at V and 0 bases at J, with 9 bases in the middle. The V gene's germline CDR1 is SNHLY and CDR2 FYNGKV (reference sequence).

About this clone itself: Each gene name is a mouse one. The sequenced fragment ends 4 residues before the CDR3 boundary, so the rest is inferred from the germline J gene. The J gene is TRBJ2-1, the V gene TRBV19; 7 bases align to TRBD1. Germline loops: CDR1 FNHDT, CDR2 SITEND (reference sequence). This CDR3 has 15 amino acids. J lost 3 bases, V lost 2 bases, and 5 bases had no gene match. CDR3 loop: CASSISRGSYAEQFF. The sequenced CDR3 bases are TGTGCCAGCAGTATCAGCAGGGGGTCCTATGCT.

This clone came up a few times. Any gene name here is a mouse gene name. CDR3 residues: CASSRDREHSDYTF. The sequenced CDR3 bases are TGTGCCAGCAGCCGGGACAGGGAACACTCC. The chain uses TRBV13-1 and TRBJ1-2; 9 positions agree with TRBD1. Read data end 4 residues before the CDR3 end; the end is taken from the germline J gene. The ends lost 5 bases at V and 3 bases at J; junction bases unmatched: 5. The CDR3 loop spans 14 amino acids. Per the germline V gene, CDR1 is NSHNY and CDR2 is SYGAGN.

A remark on this clone: Germline and genes here are mouse. The CDR3 goes on 4 residues after the read ends, and that part is filled in from the germline J gene. The chain is built from TRBV13-3 and TRBJ2-5, with a possible D match to TRBD2 (6 bases). CDR3 length: 15 amino acids. Germline-derived CDR1 and CDR2 are NNHDY and SYVADS. V shed 1 base and J shed 2 bases, with 11 bases lying between them. CDR3 DNA (partial): TGTGCCAGCAGTGATAGAGGGGACTTCCAAGAC. Translating gives CASSDRGDFQD. The whole CDR3 is CASSDRGDFQDTQYF.

In this sample, this clone turned up a few times. Mouse germline and gene names are used. The CDR3 reads CASSDAGQGNYAEQFF. The sequenced part of the CDR3 DNA is TGTGCCAGCAGTGATGCAGGGCAGGGGAACTATGCT. The chain is built from TRBV13-1 and TRBJ2-1; possibly TRBD1 for D (6 bases). The read is 4 residues too short to cover the CDR3 end, so that end is filled in from the germline J gene. The CDR3 consists of 16 residues. V dropped 0 bases and J dropped 1 base, with 11 bases sitting between them. Germline V gene sequence: CDR1 NSHNY, CDR2 SYGAGN.

Only a few counts were recorded for this clone. Gene names denote mouse genes. Read data end 4 residues before the CDR3 end; the end is taken from the germline J gene. V usage is TRBV31 and J usage is TRBJ2-1, with 11 bases that match TRBD2. The CDR3 spans 17 residues. Germline CDR1 GKSSPN, CDR2 SITVG. The ends lost 2 bases at V and 1 base at J; junction bases unmatched: 7. CDR3 region: CAWSSRDWGKNYAEQFF. The sequenced part of the CDR3 DNA is TGTGCCTGGAGTTCCCGGGACTGGGGGAAAAACTATGCT.

This clone was detected a few times. Gene and germline names: mouse. Other nucleotide sequences from this sample produce the same CDR3. Here the CDR3 reads CASSDAGGDYAEQFF. CDR3 bases read: TGTGCCAGCAGTGATGCAGGGGGTGACTATGCT. The chain employs TRBV13-1 and TRBJ2-1; 7 bases agree with TRBD1. The read comes to an end 4 residues before the CDR3 does, leaving the germline J gene to fill in the end. The CDR3 consists of 15 residues. V shed 0 bases and J 2 bases; nucleotides not matched to a gene: 2. Per the germline V gene, CDR1 is NSHNY and CDR2 is SYGAGN.

Points on this clone: The gene names given are mouse names. Read data end 4 residues before the CDR3 end; the end is taken from the germline J gene. This specimen includes other DNA sequences encoding the same CDR3. This chain links TRBV5 with TRBJ2-1, with 8 bases identical to TRBD2. This CDR3 region has 15 residues. Trimming removed 0 bases from V and 6 bases from J; junction bases left unmatched: 4. Germline CDR1 and CDR2: LGHNA and YNLKQL (reference sequence). The CDR3 spells CASSQDWGDGAEQFF. The sequenced CDR3 bases are TGTGCCAGCAGCCAAGACTGGGGGGACGGTGCT.

Notes on this clone: The gene names here belong to mouse. The CDR3 end lies 4 residues beyond the end of the read and is filled in from the germline J gene. Within the sample, other DNA sequences also encode this same CDR3. The chain links TRBV31 to TRBJ2-5, with 11 bases matching TRBD2. The CDR3 has 14 amino acids. V lost 1 base, J lost 3 bases, and 0 bases stayed unmatched. Per germline, CDR1 GKSSPN and CDR2 SITVG. Incomplete CDR3 DNA: TGTGCCTGGAGTCGGGACTGGGGGCAAGAC. It codes for CAWSRDWGQD. The CDR3 in its entirety is CAWSRDWGQDTQYF.